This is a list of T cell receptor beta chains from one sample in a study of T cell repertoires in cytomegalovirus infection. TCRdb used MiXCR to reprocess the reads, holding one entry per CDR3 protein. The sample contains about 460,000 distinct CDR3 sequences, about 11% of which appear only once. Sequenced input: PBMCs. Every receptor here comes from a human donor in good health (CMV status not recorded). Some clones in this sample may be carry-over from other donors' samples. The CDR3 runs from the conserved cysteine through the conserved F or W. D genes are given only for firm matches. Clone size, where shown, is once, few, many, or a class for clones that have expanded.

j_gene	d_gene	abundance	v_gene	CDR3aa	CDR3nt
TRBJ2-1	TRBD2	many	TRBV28	CASSSYRTGTSGGYNEQFF	TGTGCCAGCAGTTCTTATAGGACTGGGACTAGCGGGGGCTACAATGAGCAGTTCTTC
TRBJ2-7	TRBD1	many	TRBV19	CASSPRTGVYEQYF	TGTGCCAGTAGTCCAAGGACAGGGGTTTACGAGCAGTACTTC
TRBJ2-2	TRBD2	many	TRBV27	CASSSRLASNTGELFF	TGTGCCAGCAGTTCCCGACTAGCGTCGAACACCGGGGAGCTGTTTTTT
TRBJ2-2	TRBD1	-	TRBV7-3	CASSFWTGGPGELFF	TGTGCCAGCAGTTTTTGGACAGGGGGCCCCGGGGAGCTGTTTTTT
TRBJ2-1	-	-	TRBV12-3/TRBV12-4	CASSIMTAIYNEQFF	TGTGCCAGCAGTATAATGACAGCCATCTACAATGAGCAGTTCTTC
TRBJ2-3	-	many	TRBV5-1	CASSLLNSPTGDTQYF	TGCGCCAGCAGCTTGCTTAACAGCCCAACTGGAGATACGCAGTATTTT
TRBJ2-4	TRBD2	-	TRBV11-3	CASSLEPGEGSKNIQYF	TGTGCCAGCAGCTTAGAGCCGGGGGAGGGATCCAAAAACATTCAGTACTTC
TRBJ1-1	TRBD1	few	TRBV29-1	CSVDNAQGGKAFF	TGCAGCGTTGATAATGCGCAGGGGGGTAAAGCTTTCTTT
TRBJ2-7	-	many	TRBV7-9	CASSLRGALTDEQYF	TGTGCCAGCTCCCTTAGGGGGGCCCTAACGGACGAGCAGTACTTC
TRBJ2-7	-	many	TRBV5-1	CASSLLQGGGEQYF	TGCGCCAGCAGCTTGCTACAGGGAGGCGGCGAGCAGTACTTC
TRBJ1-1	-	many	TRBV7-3	CASSQGPGVNTEAFF	TGTGCCAGCAGCCAGGGTCCGGGTGTGAACACTGAAGCTTTCTTT
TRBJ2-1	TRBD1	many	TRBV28	CASISIRDRYRDEQFF	TGTGCCAGCATTTCTATCCGGGACAGATATCGGGATGAGCAGTTCTTC
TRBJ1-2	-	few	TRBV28	CASRTPRRNHYGYTF	TGTGCCAGCAGAACCCCGAGGAGAAACCACTATGGCTACACCTTC
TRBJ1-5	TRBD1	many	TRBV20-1	CSAVRDSTQPQHF	TGCAGTGCTGTCCGGGACAGTACTCAGCCCCAGCATTTT
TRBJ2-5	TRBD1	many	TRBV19	CASSRDRVGEETQYF	TGTGCCAGTAGCCGGGACAGGGTAGGGGAAGAGACCCAGTACTTC
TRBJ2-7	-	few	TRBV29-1	CSVEDDRGYEQYF	TGCAGCGTTGAAGACGACCGGGGCTACGAGCAGTACTTC
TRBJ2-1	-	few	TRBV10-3	CAINRDPKNEQFF	TGTGCCATCAATCGGGATCCAAAAAATGAGCAGTTCTTC
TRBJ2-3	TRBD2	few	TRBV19	CASSLSGGASTDTQYF	TGTGCCAGTAGTTTGTCGGGAGGGGCTAGCACAGATACGCAGTATTTT
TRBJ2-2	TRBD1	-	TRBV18	CASSPRQDRGWTGELFF	TGTGCCAGCTCACCAAGGCAAGACAGGGGATGGACCGGGGAGCTGTTTTTT
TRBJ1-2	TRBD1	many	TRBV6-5	CASSYAEGASYGYTF	TGTGCCAGCAGTTACGCAGAGGGGGCCAGCTATGGCTACACCTTC
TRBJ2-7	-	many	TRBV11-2	CASSLQGNYEQYF	TGTGCCAGCAGCTTACAGGGTAACTACGAGCAGTACTTC
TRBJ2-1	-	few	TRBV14	CASSQSSRYSYNEQFF	TGTGCCAGCAGCCAAAGTTCTAGATATTCCTACAATGAGCAGTTCTTC
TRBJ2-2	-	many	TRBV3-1	CASSHAGVTGELFF	TGTGCCAGCAGCCACGCAGGGGTGACCGGGGAGCTGTTTTTT
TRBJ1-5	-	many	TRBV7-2	CASSLAVRNQPQHF	TGTGCCAGCAGCTTAGCGGTACGCAATCAGCCCCAGCATTTT
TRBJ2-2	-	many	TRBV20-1	CSARRPPVNTGELFF	TGCAGTGCCAGAAGGCCCCCCGTGAACACCGGGGAGCTGTTTTTT
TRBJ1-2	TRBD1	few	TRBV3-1	CASSHAPGQGTQGYTF	TGTGCCAGCAGCCATGCGCCGGGACAGGGAACTCAGGGCTACACCTTC
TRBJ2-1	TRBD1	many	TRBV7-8	CASSLARGGGYNEQFF	TGTGCCAGCAGCTTAGCGAGAGGGGGCGGGTACAATGAGCAGTTCTTC
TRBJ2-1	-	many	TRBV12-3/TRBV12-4	CASSPRAYNEQFF	TGTGCCAGCAGTCCCCGAGCCTACAATGAGCAGTTCTTC
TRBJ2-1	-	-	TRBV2	CASSLLTGRPYNEQFF	TGTGCCAGCAGTCTCCTGACGGGACGCCCCTACAATGAGCAGTTCTTC
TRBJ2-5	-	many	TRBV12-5	CASGLGPWDRETQYF	TGTGCTAGTGGTTTGGGGCCCTGGGATCGGGAGACCCAGTACTTC
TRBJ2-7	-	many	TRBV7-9	CASSPSPVETSYEQYF	TGTGCCAGCAGCCCTTCCCCGGTAGAGACCTCCTACGAGCAGTACTTC
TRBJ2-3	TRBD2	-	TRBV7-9	CASSPVAGRPSDTQYF	TGTGCCAGCAGCCCTGTAGCGGGAAGGCCCTCAGATACGCAGTATTTT
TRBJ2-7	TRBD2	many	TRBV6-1	CASSDWTSGSAEQYF	TGTGCCAGCAGTGATTGGACTAGCGGGAGTGCCGAGCAGTACTTC